This TCR beta chain came from a study of shared clonotypes between healthy human individuals. CD45RO-negative CD8 cells positively selected for CCR7 made up the naive population, which excluded terminally differentiated effector memory CD45RA+ cells. The data were produced by immunoSEQ multiplex PCR, yet TCRdb's version contains in-frame clones alone and is incomplete. The data show a few million clones, over 85% seen once. The study, taken as a whole, reports: Among a handful of donors, roughly 5% of naive CD4 clonotypes were found in common. Against clonotypes common to all four donors, non-shared ones had lower generation probabilities.

As regards this clone: Its target is unknown.

The receptor was isolated from a man between 18 and 35 years old in good health. Some clones in this sample may be carry-over from other donors' samples. The sample taken for sequencing was naive CD8+ T cells from PBMCs.

For the CDR3, the DNA is TGCGCCAGCAGCCAAGATGGGCCTACCCAGAGCTCCTACGAGCAGTACTTC. This codes for CASSQDGPTQSSYEQYF. The chain joins TRBV4-1 to TRBJ2-7; D is uncertain. The CDR3 has 17 amino acids. V was clipped by 0 bases and J by 0 bases, with 15 bases between them. CDR1 and CDR2 (germline): MGHRA, YSYEKL.